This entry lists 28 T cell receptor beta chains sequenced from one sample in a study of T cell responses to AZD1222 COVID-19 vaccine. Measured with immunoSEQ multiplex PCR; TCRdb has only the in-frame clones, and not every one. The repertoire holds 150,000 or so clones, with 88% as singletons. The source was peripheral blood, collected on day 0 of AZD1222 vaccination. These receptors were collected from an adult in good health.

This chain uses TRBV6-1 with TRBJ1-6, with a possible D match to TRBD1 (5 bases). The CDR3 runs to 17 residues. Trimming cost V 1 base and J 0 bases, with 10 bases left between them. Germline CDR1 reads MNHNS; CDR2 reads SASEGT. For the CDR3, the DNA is TGTGCCAGCAGTGAAGTCGGGGGTAGCTCCTATAATTCACCCCTCCACTTT. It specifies CASSEVGGSSYNSPLHF.

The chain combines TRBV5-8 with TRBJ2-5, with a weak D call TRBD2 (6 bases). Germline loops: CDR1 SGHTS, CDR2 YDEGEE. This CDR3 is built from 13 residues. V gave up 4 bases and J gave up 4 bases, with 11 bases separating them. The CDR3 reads CASSPTSGETQYF. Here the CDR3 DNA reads TGTGCCAGCAGCCCGACTAGTGGAGAGACCCAGTACTTC.

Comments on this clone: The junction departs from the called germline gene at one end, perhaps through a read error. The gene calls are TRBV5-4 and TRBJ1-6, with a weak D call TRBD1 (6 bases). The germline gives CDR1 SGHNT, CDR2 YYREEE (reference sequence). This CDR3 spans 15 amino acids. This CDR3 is CARSGGAGWNSPLHF. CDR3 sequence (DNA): TGTGCCCGCAGCGGGGGGGCGGGGTGGAATTCACCCCTCCACTTT.

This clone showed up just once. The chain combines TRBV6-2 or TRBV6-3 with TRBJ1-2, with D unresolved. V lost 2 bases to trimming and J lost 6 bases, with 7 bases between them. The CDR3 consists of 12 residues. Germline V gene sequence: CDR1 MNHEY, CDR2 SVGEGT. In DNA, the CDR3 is TGTGCCAGCAGTTACCCCCAGAATGGCTACACCTTC. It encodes CASSYPQNGYTF.

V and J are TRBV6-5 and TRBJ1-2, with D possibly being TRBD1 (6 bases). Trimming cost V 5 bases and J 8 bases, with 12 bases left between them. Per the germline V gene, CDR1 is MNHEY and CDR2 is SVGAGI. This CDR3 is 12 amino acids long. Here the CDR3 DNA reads TGTGCCAGCAGTCCAGGGGCACAAGGCTACACCTTC. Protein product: CASSPGAQGYTF.

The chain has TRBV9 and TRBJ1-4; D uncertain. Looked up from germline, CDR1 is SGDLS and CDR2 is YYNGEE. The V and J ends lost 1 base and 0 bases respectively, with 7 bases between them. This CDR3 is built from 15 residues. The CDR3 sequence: CASSVSPTTNEKLFF. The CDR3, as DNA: TGTGCCAGCAGCGTAAGTCCTACAACTAATGAAAAACTGTTTTTT.

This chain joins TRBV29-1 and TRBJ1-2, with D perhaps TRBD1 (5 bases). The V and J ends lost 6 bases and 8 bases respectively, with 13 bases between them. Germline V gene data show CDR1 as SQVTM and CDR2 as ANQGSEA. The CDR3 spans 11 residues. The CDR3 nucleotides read TGCAGCGTACAAGGGGCGGACGGCTACACCTTC. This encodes CSVQGADGYTF.

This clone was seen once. The CDR3 bases are TGTGCCAGCAGTTTAAGGGTCCCCTATGGCTACACCTTC. Its protein is CASSLRVPYGYTF. The chain couples TRBV28 to TRBJ1-2; D not resolved. Trimming pared 2 bases from V and 4 bases from J, leaving 8 bases between. The germline CDR1 and CDR2 sequences are MDHEN and SYDVKM. The length of the CDR3 is 13 residues.

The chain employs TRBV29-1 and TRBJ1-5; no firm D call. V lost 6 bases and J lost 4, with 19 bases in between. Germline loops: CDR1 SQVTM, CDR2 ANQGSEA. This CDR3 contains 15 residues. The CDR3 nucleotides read TGCAGCGTCGCGTTGGGCCACACCGAAAATCAGCCCCAGCATTTT. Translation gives CSVALGHTENQPQHF.

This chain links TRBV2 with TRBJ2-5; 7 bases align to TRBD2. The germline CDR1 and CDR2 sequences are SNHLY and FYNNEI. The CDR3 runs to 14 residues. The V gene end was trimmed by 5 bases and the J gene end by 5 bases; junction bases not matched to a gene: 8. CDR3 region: CASSQGQAGETQYF. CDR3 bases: TGTGCCAGCAGTCAAGGGCAAGCGGGGGAGACCCAGTACTTC. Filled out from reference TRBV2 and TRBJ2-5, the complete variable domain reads EPEVTQTPSHQVTQMGQEVILRCVPISNHLYFYWYRQILGQKVEFLVSFYNNEISEKSEIFDDQFSVERPDGSNFTLKIRSTKLEDSAMYFCASSQGQAGETQYFGPGTRLLVL.

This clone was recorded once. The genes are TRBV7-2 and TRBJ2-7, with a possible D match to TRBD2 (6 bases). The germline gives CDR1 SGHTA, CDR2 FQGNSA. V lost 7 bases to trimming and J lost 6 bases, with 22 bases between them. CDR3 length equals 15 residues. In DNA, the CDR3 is TGTGCCAGCACTAATGACGGGGGACCTTACTCCGAGCAGTACTTC. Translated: CASTNDGGPYSEQYF. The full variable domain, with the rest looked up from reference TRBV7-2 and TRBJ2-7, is GAGVSQSPSNKVTEKGKDVELRCDPISGHTALYWYRQSLGQGLEFLIYFQGNSAPDKSGLPSDRFSAERTGGSVSTLTIQRTQQEDSAVYLCASTNDGGPYSEQYFGPGTRLTVT.

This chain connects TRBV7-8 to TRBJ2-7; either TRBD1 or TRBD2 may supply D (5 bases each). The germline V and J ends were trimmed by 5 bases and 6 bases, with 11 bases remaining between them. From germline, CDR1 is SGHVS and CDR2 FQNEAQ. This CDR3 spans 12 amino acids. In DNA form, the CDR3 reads TGTGCCAGCAGCCACCCCGGGACCGAGCAGTACTTC. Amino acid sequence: CASSHPGTEQYF.

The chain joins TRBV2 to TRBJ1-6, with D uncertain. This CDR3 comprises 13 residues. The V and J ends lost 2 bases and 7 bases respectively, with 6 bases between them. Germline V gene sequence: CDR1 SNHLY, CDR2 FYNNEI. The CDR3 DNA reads TGTGCCAGCAGTGAACAGGAGAATTCACCCCTCCACTTT. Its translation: CASSEQENSPLHF.

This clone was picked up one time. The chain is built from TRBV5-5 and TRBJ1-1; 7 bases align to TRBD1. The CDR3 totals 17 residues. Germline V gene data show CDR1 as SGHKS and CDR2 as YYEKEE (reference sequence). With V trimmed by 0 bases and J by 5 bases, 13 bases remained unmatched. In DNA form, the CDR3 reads TGTGCCAGCAGCTTGGCCTCGACAGGGAGGTTTGGTACTGAAGCTTTCTTT. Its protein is CASSLASTGRFGTEAFF.

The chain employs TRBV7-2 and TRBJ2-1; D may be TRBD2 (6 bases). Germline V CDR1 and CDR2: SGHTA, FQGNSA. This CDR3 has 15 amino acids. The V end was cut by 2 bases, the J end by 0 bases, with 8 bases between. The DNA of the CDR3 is TGTGCCAGCAGCTTATCCGGGAGCTCCTACAATGAGCAGTTCTTC. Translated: CASSLSGSSYNEQFF.

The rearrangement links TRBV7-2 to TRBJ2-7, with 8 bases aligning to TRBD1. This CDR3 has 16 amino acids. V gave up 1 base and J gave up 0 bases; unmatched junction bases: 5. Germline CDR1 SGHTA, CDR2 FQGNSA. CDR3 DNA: TGTGCCAGCAGCTTAGATGTGGGGACAGGCTCCTACGAGCAGTACTTC. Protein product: CASSLDVGTGSYEQYF.

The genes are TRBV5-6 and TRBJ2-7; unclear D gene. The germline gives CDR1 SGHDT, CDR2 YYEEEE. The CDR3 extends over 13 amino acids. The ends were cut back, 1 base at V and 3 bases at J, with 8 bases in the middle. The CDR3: CASSLLSLYEQYF. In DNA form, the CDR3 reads TGTGCCAGCAGCTTGCTCTCACTCTACGAGCAGTACTTC.

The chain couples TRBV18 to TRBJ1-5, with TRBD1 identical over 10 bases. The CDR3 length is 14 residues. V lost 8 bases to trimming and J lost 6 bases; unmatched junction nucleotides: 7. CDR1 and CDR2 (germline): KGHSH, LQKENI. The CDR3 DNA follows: TGTGCCAGCAGAGGGACAGGGGATGGTCAGCCCCAGCATTTT. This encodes CASRGTGDGQPQHF.

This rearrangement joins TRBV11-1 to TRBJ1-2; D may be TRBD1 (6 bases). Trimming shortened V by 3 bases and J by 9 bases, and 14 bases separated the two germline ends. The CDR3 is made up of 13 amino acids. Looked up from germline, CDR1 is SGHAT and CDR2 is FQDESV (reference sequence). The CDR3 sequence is CASSLGQGPSYTF. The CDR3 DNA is TGTGCCAGCAGCTTGGGTCAGGGGCCGAGCTACACCTTC.

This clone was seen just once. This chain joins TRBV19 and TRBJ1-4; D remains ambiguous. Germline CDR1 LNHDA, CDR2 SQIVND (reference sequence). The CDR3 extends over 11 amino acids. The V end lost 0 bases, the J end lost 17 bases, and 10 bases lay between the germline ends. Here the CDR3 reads CASSIDHGEFF. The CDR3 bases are TGTGCCAGTAGTATAGATCACGGGGAATTTTTT.

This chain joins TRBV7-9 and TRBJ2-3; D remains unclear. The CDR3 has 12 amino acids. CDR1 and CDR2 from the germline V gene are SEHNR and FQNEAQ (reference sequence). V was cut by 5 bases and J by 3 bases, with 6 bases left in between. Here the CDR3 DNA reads TGTGCCAGCAGCCAAAATACAGATACGCAGTATTTT. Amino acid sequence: CASSQNTDTQYF.

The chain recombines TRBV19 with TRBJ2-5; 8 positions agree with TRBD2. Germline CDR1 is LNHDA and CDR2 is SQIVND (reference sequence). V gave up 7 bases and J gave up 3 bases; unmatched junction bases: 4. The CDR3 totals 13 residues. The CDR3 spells CASMEREKETQYF. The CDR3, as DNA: TGTGCCAGTATGGAGCGGGAGAAAGAGACCCAGTACTTC.

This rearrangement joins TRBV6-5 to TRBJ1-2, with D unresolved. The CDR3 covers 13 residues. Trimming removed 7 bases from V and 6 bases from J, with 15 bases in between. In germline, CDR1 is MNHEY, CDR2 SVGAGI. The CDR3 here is CASTALRGNGYTF. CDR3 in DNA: TGTGCCAGCACGGCCTTACGCGGGAATGGCTACACCTTC.

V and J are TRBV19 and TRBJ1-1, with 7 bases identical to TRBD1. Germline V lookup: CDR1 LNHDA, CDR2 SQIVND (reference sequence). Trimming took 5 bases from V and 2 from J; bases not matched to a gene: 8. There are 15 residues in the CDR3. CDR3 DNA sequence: TGTGCCAGTAGTGTTCGGGACAGAACAAACACTGAAGCTTTCTTT. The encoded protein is CASSVRDRTNTEAFF.

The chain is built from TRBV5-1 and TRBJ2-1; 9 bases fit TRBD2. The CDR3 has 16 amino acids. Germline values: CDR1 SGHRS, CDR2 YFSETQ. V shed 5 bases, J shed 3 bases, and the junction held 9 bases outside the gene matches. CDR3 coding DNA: TGCGCCAGCAGTTTGCCCTCTAGCGGGGACTACAATGAGCAGTTCTTC. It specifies CASSLPSSGDYNEQFF.

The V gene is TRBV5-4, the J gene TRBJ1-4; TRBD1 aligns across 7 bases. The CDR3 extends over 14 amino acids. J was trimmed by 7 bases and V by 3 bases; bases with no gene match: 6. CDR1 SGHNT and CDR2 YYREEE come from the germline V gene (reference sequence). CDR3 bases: TGTGCCAGCAGCTCCAGGGGGGACCCTGAAAAACTGTTTTTT. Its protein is CASSSRGDPEKLFF.

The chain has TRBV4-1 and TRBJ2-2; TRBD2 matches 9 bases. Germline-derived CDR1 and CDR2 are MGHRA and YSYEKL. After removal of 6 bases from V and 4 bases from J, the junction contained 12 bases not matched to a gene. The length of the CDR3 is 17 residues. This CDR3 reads CASSVGLSGGRTGELFF. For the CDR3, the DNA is TGCGCCAGCAGTGTCGGACTAAGCGGGGGGCGCACCGGGGAGCTGTTTTTT.

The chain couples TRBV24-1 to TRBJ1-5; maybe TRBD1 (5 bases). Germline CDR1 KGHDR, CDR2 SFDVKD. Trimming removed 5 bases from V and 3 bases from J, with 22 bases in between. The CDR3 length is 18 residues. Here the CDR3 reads CATSGREGRFCNNQPQHF. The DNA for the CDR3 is TGTGCCACCAGTGGGAGGGAGGGACGATTCTGTAACAATCAGCCCCAGCATTTT.